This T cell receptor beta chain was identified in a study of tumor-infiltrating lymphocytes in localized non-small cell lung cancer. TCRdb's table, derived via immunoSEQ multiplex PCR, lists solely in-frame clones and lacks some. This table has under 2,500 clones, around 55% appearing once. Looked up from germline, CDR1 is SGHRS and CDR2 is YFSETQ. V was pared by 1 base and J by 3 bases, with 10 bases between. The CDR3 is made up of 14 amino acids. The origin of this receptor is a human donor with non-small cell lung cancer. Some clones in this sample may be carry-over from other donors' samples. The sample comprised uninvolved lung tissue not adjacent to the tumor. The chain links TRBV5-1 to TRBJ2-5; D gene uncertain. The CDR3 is CASSLSDGKETQYF. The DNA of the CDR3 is TGCGCCAGCAGCTTGTCGGACGGAAAAGAGACCCAGTACTTC.